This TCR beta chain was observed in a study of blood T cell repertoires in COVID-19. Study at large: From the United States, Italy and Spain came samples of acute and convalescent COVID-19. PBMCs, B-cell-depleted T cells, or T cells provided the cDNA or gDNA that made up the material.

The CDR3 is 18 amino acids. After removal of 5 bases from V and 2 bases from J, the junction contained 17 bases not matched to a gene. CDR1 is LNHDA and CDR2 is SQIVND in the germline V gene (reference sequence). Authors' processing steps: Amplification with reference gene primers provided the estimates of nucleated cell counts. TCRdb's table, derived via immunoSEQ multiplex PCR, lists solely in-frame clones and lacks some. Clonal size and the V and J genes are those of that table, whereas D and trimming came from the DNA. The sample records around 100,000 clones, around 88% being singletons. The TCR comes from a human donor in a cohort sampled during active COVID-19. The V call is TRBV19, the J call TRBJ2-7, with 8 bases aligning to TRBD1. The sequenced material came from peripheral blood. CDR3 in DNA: TGTGCCAGTAGTTTCCGGGACAGGTCCGTCCAGGGAACCTACGAGCAGTACTTC. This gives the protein CASSFRDRSVQGTYEQYF.